In this sample, the clone carrying this T cell receptor (beta chain) turned up many times. Via MiXCR, TCRdb re-called the 5' RACE reads, giving one row per CDR3 protein. Of 35,000 to 50,000 distinct CDR3 sequences in the sample, approximately 22% were seen once. CDR3 length: 13 residues. V gave up 6 bases and J gave up 2 bases; unmatched junction bases: 3. Germline V CDR1 and CDR2: MDHEN, SYDVKM. Cells sorted as Tregs were CD4+, CD25+ and CD127-/low. Sequenced: Tregs sorted from blood. The receptor's source is a female donor with breast cancer. The genes are TRBV28 and TRBJ1-2, with 7 nucleotides matching TRBD1. CDR3 bases: TGTGCCAGCAGGACAGGGCTAAACTATGGCTACACCTTC. It translates to CASRTGLNYGYTF.